Described below is a single T cell receptor (beta chain) sequence and its context. This CDR3 contains 15 residues. In germline, CDR1 is SGHRS, CDR2 YFSETQ. Losses at the gene ends were 2 bases for V and 0 bases for J; bases not matched to a gene: 2. The sample belongs to a study of blood T cell repertoires in COVID-19. Background on the study: In each case, the material was cDNA or gDNA derived from T cells, B-cell-depleted T cells, or PBMCs.

Across fewer than 25 US areas, participants ranged in age from roughly 18 to 95 years. Participant reports of clinical history set cohort assignment. As processed by the authors: Reference gene primer amplification gave estimated nucleated cell counts. Using immunoSEQ multiplex PCR, the repertoire was profiled, and TCRdb retains in-frame clones only, with some absent. The DNA gave D and trimming, while V, J and clone size come from that table. The profile shows 150,000 or so clones, over 75% of them singletons. The material sequenced was PBMCs or T cells enriched from blood (not recorded which). This chain joins TRBV5-1 and TRBJ2-3; 8 nucleotides agree with TRBD2. This receptor was taken from a woman between 50 and 59 years old who had recovered from COVID-19. This CDR3 reads CASSLAGVSTDTQYF. The CDR3 bases are TGCGCCAGCAGCTTAGCGGGGGTTAGCACAGATACGCAGTATTTT.